Described below is a single TCR beta chain sequence and its context. How the authors handled the data: It was from reference gene primer amplification that nucleated cell counts were estimated. Sequenced by immunoSEQ multiplex PCR; TCRdb stores in-frame clones only, minus some. For V, J and clone size, that table is used; D and trimming come from the DNA. Here the sample spans about 200,000 clones, roughly 80% being singletons. The cohort comprised adults aged roughly 18 to 95 years residing in some 24 US areas. This specimen comes from a study of blood T cell repertoires in COVID-19. The wider study: From the United States, Italy and Spain came samples of acute and convalescent COVID-19. From T cells, B-cell-depleted T cells, or PBMCs came the material, which was cDNA or gDNA.

The CDR3 consists of 15 residues. The V end lost 4 bases, the J end lost 3 bases, and 14 bases lay between the germline ends. The germline CDR1 and CDR2 sequences are KGHDR and SFDVKD. This clonotype was sampled from a man between 40 and 49 years old who had recovered from COVID-19. The rearrangement links TRBV24-1 to TRBJ1-2, with D possibly matching TRBD1 (5 bases). Specimen: PBMCs or T cells enriched from blood (not recorded which). CDR3 DNA: TGTGCCACCAGTGACCCTGGGGCAGGGTACTATGGCTACACCTTC. It yields the protein CATSDPGAGYYGYTF.